Listed below are T cell receptor beta chains from one sample, sequenced in a study of radiotherapy plus CTLA-4 blockade in lung cancer. Using immunoSEQ multiplex PCR, the repertoire was profiled, and TCRdb retains in-frame clones only, with some absent. The sample has tens of thousands of clones, under 85% seen once. The sample here was peripheral blood, taken from a patient treated with radiotherapy plus ipilimumab. Source of these receptors: a human donor with non-small cell lung cancer who had stable disease on radiotherapy plus ipilimumab. Each CDR3 is given with its conserved first and last residue. The order of the fields is CDR3 DNA, CDR3 protein, clone size, D gene, J gene, V gene. D genes are given only for firm matches. Clone size is stated in some rows and not others, as once, few, many or a class when expanded.

DNA: TGTGCCAGCAGTTGGGCCCAGGTGGGAAACATTCAGTACTTC
CDR3: CASSWAQVGNIQYF
size: -
D: -
J: TRBJ2-4
V: TRBV5-4

DNA: TGTGCCAGCTCACGCACGGATGAGCAGTTCTTC
CDR3: CASSRTDEQFF
size: -
D: -
J: TRBJ2-1
V: TRBV18

DNA: TGTGCCAGCAGCGGCACGGGGTACACTGAAGCTTTCTTT
CDR3: CASSGTGYTEAFF
size: -
D: -
J: TRBJ1-1
V: TRBV11-3

DNA: TGTGCCAGCAGGGGACAGGCCCTTAAAGAGACCCAGTACTTC
CDR3: CASRGQALKETQYF
size: -
D: TRBD1
J: TRBJ2-5
V: TRBV28

DNA: TGTGCCAGCAGTGAAGTCCGGGGTTCGGGGGAGCTGTTTTTT
CDR3: CASSEVRGSGELFF
size: few
D: -
J: TRBJ2-2
V: TRBV6-1

DNA: TGCGCCAGCAGCGCCCGGGAGTGGGAAGGCTACACCTTC
CDR3: CASSAREWEGYTF
size: few
D: -
J: TRBJ1-2
V: TRBV4-1

DNA: TGTGCCTGGTCCGGGACAGCGAATCAGCCCCAGCATTTT
CDR3: CAWSGTANQPQHF
size: once
D: TRBD1
J: TRBJ1-5
V: TRBV30

DNA: TGCGCCAGCAGCTGGGACAGAAAAGAGGGAGATACGCAGTATTTT
CDR3: CASSWDRKEGDTQYF
size: -
D: TRBD1
J: TRBJ2-3
V: TRBV10-1

DNA: TGTGCCAGCAGTTCCCCGGGGGCAGGGGGCCTGAACACTGAAGCTTTCTTT
CDR3: CASSSPGAGGLNTEAFF
size: -
D: TRBD1
J: TRBJ1-1
V: TRBV27

DNA: TGTGCCAGCAGTGTCGCCTCTGGAAACACCATATATTTT
CDR3: CASSVASGNTIYF
size: -
D: -
J: TRBJ1-3
V: TRBV2

DNA: TGTGCCAGCAGCTTATATGCAGGGATCGAGCAGTACTTC
CDR3: CASSLYAGIEQYF
size: -
D: -
J: TRBJ2-7
V: TRBV7-7

DNA: TGTGCCAGCAGGTCTCTGGGGGTGAACACCGGGGAGCTGTTTTTT
CDR3: CASRSLGVNTGELFF
size: few
D: -
J: TRBJ2-2
V: TRBV27

DNA: TGTGCCAGCAGCCCCTGGCCTGAGGGGAATGAAAAACTGTTTTTT
CDR3: CASSPWPEGNEKLFF
size: -
D: -
J: TRBJ1-4
V: TRBV5-8

DNA: TGTGCCAGCAGTCGAGCGGGGGGGCCAGATACGCAGTATTTT
CDR3: CASSRAGGPDTQYF
size: -
D: TRBD2
J: TRBJ2-3
V: TRBV28

DNA: TGTGCCAGCAGTTACTCGATGGGGGTCTACGAGCAGTACTTC
CDR3: CASSYSMGVYEQYF
size: -
D: -
J: TRBJ2-7
V: TRBV6-5

DNA: TGTGCCAGCAGCCGCTCGACCCTGGGGGAGACCCAGTACTTC
CDR3: CASSRSTLGETQYF
size: -
D: -
J: TRBJ2-5
V: TRBV27

DNA: TGCAGCGTTAAACCACAGGGAATGAACACTGAAGCTTTCTTT
CDR3: CSVKPQGMNTEAFF
size: few
D: -
J: TRBJ1-1
V: TRBV29-1

DNA: TGTGCCAGCTCACCAAAAGGTGGAGGCTCGGTGAACACTGAAGCTTTCTTT
CDR3: CASSPKGGGSVNTEAFF
size: once
D: -
J: TRBJ1-1
V: TRBV18

DNA: TGCAGCGTTGACGGGACCCCCCAGTTCTTC
CDR3: CSVDGTPQFF
size: once
D: -
J: TRBJ2-1
V: TRBV29-1

DNA: TGTGCCAGCAGCTTAGAGGCCAGGGGAGCGGGGAGGGAGACCCAGTACTTC
CDR3: CASSLEARGAGRETQYF
size: -
D: -
J: TRBJ2-5
V: TRBV11-2

DNA: TGTGCTACCAAAGGCAGACTAGCGGGAGGGCGCAATGAGCAGTTCTTC
CDR3: CATKGRLAGGRNEQFF
size: -
D: TRBD2
J: TRBJ2-1
V: TRBV2

DNA: TGCAGCGTTGAATTGACAGGGACGTACGAGCAGTACTTC
CDR3: CSVELTGTYEQYF
size: -
D: TRBD1
J: TRBJ2-7
V: TRBV29-1

DNA: TGTGCCAGCGGTCCCGACTCCCGCGGGACAGTGGCCGGGGCCAACGTCCTGACTTTC
CDR3: CASGPDSRGTVAGANVLTF
size: -
D: -
J: TRBJ2-6
V: TRBV19

DNA: TGTGCCAGCAGCAGCTATGGGACCCAGTACTTC
CDR3: CASSSYGTQYF
size: -
D: -
J: TRBJ2-5
V: TRBV11-2

DNA: TGTGCCAGCAGTGTCCGGGACTCTCGTGCGGGGGAGACCCAGTACTTC
CDR3: CASSVRDSRAGETQYF
size: -
D: -
J: TRBJ2-5
V: TRBV2

DNA: TGTGCCAGCACCCTAGGGGGGTTTGGAGAGCAGTACTTC
CDR3: CASTLGGFGEQYF
size: -
D: -
J: TRBJ2-7
V: TRBV9

DNA: TGTGCCAGCAGTTCCACCTTAAGGGAGAGAGGAAACACCATATATTTT
CDR3: CASSSTLRERGNTIYF
size: -
D: -
J: TRBJ1-3
V: TRBV28

DNA: TGTGCCAGCAGTTCCCGGACTGAAGCTTTCTTT
CDR3: CASSSRTEAFF
size: -
D: -
J: TRBJ1-1
V: TRBV6-6

DNA: TGTGCCAGCGCCGTAGGGGAGACCCAGTACTTC
CDR3: CASAVGETQYF
size: -
D: -
J: TRBJ2-5
V: TRBV25-1

DNA: TGCGCCAGCAGGGGGGTGTATGTCGATTCACCCCTCCACTTT
CDR3: CASRGVYVDSPLHF
size: once
D: -
J: TRBJ1-6
V: TRBV5-1

DNA: TGCGCCAGCAGCTTGGGACTAGCGGGGGCCGGCTCCTACAATGAGCAGTTCTTC
CDR3: CASSLGLAGAGSYNEQFF
size: -
D: TRBD2
J: TRBJ2-1
V: TRBV5-1

DNA: TGTGCCAGTAGTAAGACAGGACGGCAGCCCCAGCATTTT
CDR3: CASSKTGRQPQHF
size: -
D: -
J: TRBJ1-5
V: TRBV19

DNA: TGCGCCAGCAGCCTCCGCGGCGCGGACCAAGAGACCCAGTACTTC
CDR3: CASSLRGADQETQYF
size: -
D: -
J: TRBJ2-5
V: TRBV4-1

DNA: TGTGCCAGCTCACCACACCCTAGCGGGGTCTACGAGCAGTACTTC
CDR3: CASSPHPSGVYEQYF
size: once
D: TRBD2
J: TRBJ2-7
V: TRBV18

DNA: TGTGCCAGCAGCGTTTGGGCGGAGAATCAGCCCCAGCATTTT
CDR3: CASSVWAENQPQHF
size: -
D: -
J: TRBJ1-5
V: TRBV9

DNA: TGTGCCAGTAGGGAGGGACAGACAGATACGCAGTATTTT
CDR3: CASREGQTDTQYF
size: few
D: -
J: TRBJ2-3
V: TRBV19

DNA: TGTGCCAGCTCACGTGGGGGATCTCAGCCCCAGCATTTT
CDR3: CASSRGGSQPQHF
size: -
D: -
J: TRBJ1-5
V: TRBV18

DNA: TGTGCCAGCAGCCTTGGAAATAGGGGAAGCAATCAGCCCCAGCATTTT
CDR3: CASSLGNRGSNQPQHF
size: -
D: -
J: TRBJ1-5
V: TRBV5-5

DNA: TGTGCCAGCAGCTTAGCCCCGAGAGAAGGTGATGGCTACACCTTC
CDR3: CASSLAPREGDGYTF
size: -
D: -
J: TRBJ1-2
V: TRBV7-6

DNA: TGTGCCAGCAAGCCGGGACTCGGTACCAATGAGCAGTTCTTC
CDR3: CASKPGLGTNEQFF
size: once
D: -
J: TRBJ2-1
V: TRBV6-5

DNA: TGTGCCAGCAGTGAGGACAGGGGGCTATACCAGCCCCAGCATTTT
CDR3: CASSEDRGLYQPQHF
size: -
D: TRBD1
J: TRBJ1-5
V: TRBV6-1

DNA: TGTGCCAGCAGTGTTCAGGGAAATGAAAAACTGTTTTTT
CDR3: CASSVQGNEKLFF
size: few
D: -
J: TRBJ1-4
V: TRBV2

DNA: TGTGCCAGCAGTTTTGGAGGGTCCTACAATGAGCAGTTCTTC
CDR3: CASSFGGSYNEQFF
size: once
D: -
J: TRBJ2-1
V: TRBV27

DNA: TGTGCCAGCAGATCCAGACAGGCGTACTCTGGAAACACCATATATTTT
CDR3: CASRSRQAYSGNTIYF
size: once
D: -
J: TRBJ1-3
V: TRBV6-6

DNA: TGCGCCAGCAGCTTAAATCCGAGCCAAGAGACCCAGTACTTC
CDR3: CASSLNPSQETQYF
size: once
D: -
J: TRBJ2-5
V: TRBV5-1

DNA: TGTGCCTGGAGTGTCCCACAAGGGACAGGCGCCCGGTCTTCTGGAAACACCATATATTTT
CDR3: CAWSVPQGTGARSSGNTIYF
size: -
D: TRBD1
J: TRBJ1-3
V: TRBV30

DNA: TGTGCCTGGAGCCAGACCGGGTCTCTCAAAGGAAAACTGTTTTTT
CDR3: CAWSQTGSLKGKLFF
size: -
D: -
J: TRBJ1-4
V: TRBV30

DNA: TGTGCCAGCAGTTTAAAGATGGGTCAGCCCCAGCATTTT
CDR3: CASSLKMGQPQHF
size: -
D: -
J: TRBJ1-5
V: TRBV27

DNA: TGTGCCTGGAGTGTGGGGGGATTCGCATATGGCTACACCTTC
CDR3: CAWSVGGFAYGYTF
size: -
D: -
J: TRBJ1-2
V: TRBV30

DNA: TGTGCCAGCAGCCCAACGGCGGGGGCGACCTACGAGCAGTACTTC
CDR3: CASSPTAGATYEQYF
size: once
D: -
J: TRBJ2-7
V: TRBV7-3

DNA: TGTGCCAGCAGCTTATATCTATTGGGCAGGGGCACAGATACGCAGTATTTT
CDR3: CASSLYLLGRGTDTQYF
size: -
D: -
J: TRBJ2-3
V: TRBV11-2

DNA: TGTGCCAGCAGCTTAGATTCCACGGGCGGGAGGCGAGATACGCAGTATTTT
CDR3: CASSLDSTGGRRDTQYF
size: -
D: TRBD2
J: TRBJ2-3
V: TRBV11-2

DNA: TGTGCCAGCAGCAGGTTGTCCTACAATGAGCAGTTCTTC
CDR3: CASSRLSYNEQFF
size: -
D: -
J: TRBJ2-1
V: TRBV27

DNA: TGTGCCAGCAGTGAATCGGTTCGCAGGGGCGGCTACACCTTC
CDR3: CASSESVRRGGYTF
size: -
D: -
J: TRBJ1-2
V: TRBV25-1

DNA: TGTGCCAGCAGTTACACCCCGACAGTCGGGAATGAAAAACTGTTTTTT
CDR3: CASSYTPTVGNEKLFF
size: -
D: -
J: TRBJ1-4
V: TRBV6-5

DNA: TGTGCCAGCACTTACGGAGTCGGGAAGTTGACTTTCTTT
CDR3: CASTYGVGKLTFF
size: few
D: -
J: TRBJ1-1
V: TRBV27